This T cell receptor beta chain was captured in a study of response to subunit inactivated influenza vaccine. This clonotype was observed many times. TCRdb analysed the RT-PCR reads with MiXCR anew, one entry per CDR3 protein. The sample shows fewer than 600,000 distinct CDR3 sequences, approximately 7.7% of them seen only once. With 5 bases removed from V and 1 base from J, the gap between germline ends came to 11 bases. The V gene's germline CDR1 is MGHRA and CDR2 YSYEKL. CDR3 size: 15 residues. The chain has TRBV4-1 and TRBJ2-2; D may match TRBD1 or TRBD2 (5 bases each). The receptor comes from a man aged 50-75 years who received an inactivated influenza vaccine. The input for sequencing was PBMCs from blood, taken less than 30 months after vaccination. The CDR3 DNA is TGCGCCAGCAGCACCCGGGACCGGAACACCGGGGAGCTGTTTTTT. Translating gives CASSTRDRNTGELFF.